This T cell receptor beta chain was retrieved from a study of CD8 T cells in ankylosing spondylitis. General study points: Disease-linked clones were reportedly significantly enriched in matched ankylosing spondylitis synovial fluid. Ankylosing spondylitis blood seemed to carry a telltale TCR beta motif made of roughly 8 highly homologous variants. Disease-linked clones were CD8+ and relatively rare in peripheral blood. Certain motif variants had earlier appeared in reactive arthritis synovial fluid and blood.

This CDR3 contains 20 residues. Germline CDR1 and CDR2: KGHDR and SFDVKD. The trim removed 3 bases at V and 0 bases at J, leaving 12 bases unmatched. Quantitative 5'-RACE was performed with molecular barcodes, and it yielded the TCR beta libraries. TCRdb reprocessed the 5' RACE reads via MiXCR and lists one record per CDR3 protein. The table records around 140,000 distinct CDR3 sequences, roughly 15% of them present only once. The sample holds a few counts of this clonotype. Its antigen is as yet unknown. V and J are TRBV24-1 and TRBJ2-1; 11 nucleotides line up with TRBD1. This clonotype was obtained from a male donor with ankylosing spondylitis. Sequencing used blood, either unsorted or a sorted T cell fraction (not recorded which). CDR3 loop: CATSDPSDRGPPSSYNEQFF. The CDR3 bases are TGTGCCACCAGTGATCCGTCGGACAGGGGGCCACCGAGCTCCTACAATGAGCAGTTCTTC.